Listed below are T cell receptor beta chains from one sample, sequenced in a study of blood T cell repertoires in COVID-19. Sequencing used immunoSEQ multiplex PCR; TCRdb keeps in-frame clones, though not all of them. The sample consists of some 150,000 clones, about 86% of them appearing once. Source material: peripheral blood. These TCRs come from a man in his 70s with acute or convalescent COVID-19. The CDR3 runs from the conserved cysteine through the conserved F or W. Fields, in order: clone size, J gene, V gene, CDR3 protein. Clone size is not always given. Where it is, it says once, few, many or a class for expanded clones.

>NA|TRBJ2-1|TRBV3-1/TRBV3-2
CASSPRYNEQFF
>NA|TRBJ2-7|TRBV5-1
CASSTPDYSTEQYF
>NA|TRBJ2-7|TRBV13
CASRREGIYEQYF
>NA|TRBJ2-1|TRBV5-6
CASSFPVDNEQFF
>once|TRBJ1-5|TRBV28
CASSSGRGGNQPQHF
>NA|TRBJ2-1|TRBV2
CASTSRGSSYNEQFF
>NA|TRBJ1-5|TRBV27
CASRARELGNQPQHF
>NA|TRBJ1-2|TRBV5-1
CASSSGDYGYTF
>NA|TRBJ1-2|TRBV6-2/TRBV6-3
CASSYSEVISNGYTF
>once|TRBJ2-3|TRBV6-5
CASTRDYSTDTQYF
>NA|TRBJ2-2|TRBV7-6
CASSPNNGQGPNTGELFF
>NA|TRBJ2-7|TRBV19
CASSNQGPYEQYF
>once|TRBJ2-7|TRBV7-2
CASSPYSGAYEQYF
>NA|TRBJ1-4|TRBV28
CALGQPNEKLFF
>NA|TRBJ2-7|TRBV30
CAWSSLLAGASSYEQYF
>NA|TRBJ2-7|TRBV5-1
CASSSTITGSPYEQYF
>NA|TRBJ2-5|TRBV6-2/TRBV6-3
CASSYDRQGQETQYF
>NA|TRBJ2-1|TRBV27
CASSSGLADSHEQFF
>once|TRBJ2-1|TRBV6-2/TRBV6-3
CASSVAGAYYNEQFF
>NA|TRBJ1-1|TRBV6-5
CASSYETAKMNTEAFF
>NA|TRBJ1-1|TRBV7-8
CASSSFPGQLISMNTEAFF
>few|TRBJ2-1|TRBV12-3/TRBV12-4
CASSLLQNEQFF
>NA|TRBJ2-5|TRBV11-2
CASSSLGGEETQYF
>NA|TRBJ2-7|TRBV30
CAWRETGTSSYEQYF
>NA|TRBJ1-2|TRBV6-1
CASSEFTGSYGYTF
>NA|TRBJ2-3|TRBV7-3
CASSSTGGAGTDTQYF
>NA|TRBJ2-7|TRBV18
CASSGGLAGVYEQYF
>once|TRBJ2-4|TRBV10-3
CAISEGQENIQYF
>NA|TRBJ1-3|TRBV6-6
CASSPGHGSGNTIYF
>NA|TRBJ2-5|TRBV11-2
CASSSDRGALIQETQYF
>NA|TRBJ2-1|TRBV3-1/TRBV3-2
CASSQEASGSGNEQFF
>NA|TRBJ2-3|TRBV19
CASSIVGLAGGADTQYF
>once|TRBJ2-6|TRBV6-4
CASRSSGANVLTF
>NA|TRBJ2-1|TRBV20-1
CSASIQPGLAGVEQFF
>NA|TRBJ1-1|TRBV5-5
CASSATGNTEAFF
>NA|TRBJ2-1|TRBV27
CASRWLAGIYNEQFF
>NA|TRBJ2-3|TRBV7-6
CASSLVRGPTDTQYF
>NA|TRBJ2-1|TRBV14
CASSRWAGQPLDNEQFF
>NA|TRBJ1-1|TRBV12-3/TRBV12-4
CASSLRMNTEAFF
>NA|TRBJ1-4|TRBV15
CATSRDRQNEKLFF
>NA|TRBJ2-3|TRBV29-1
CSVEGTGEPDTQYF
>NA|TRBJ2-3|TRBV27
CASSLSVRNPGLAGEDTQYF
>NA|TRBJ1-1|TRBV6-6
CASKRTGKEEAFF
>NA|TRBJ2-1|TRBV28
CASRLAESRSYNEQFF